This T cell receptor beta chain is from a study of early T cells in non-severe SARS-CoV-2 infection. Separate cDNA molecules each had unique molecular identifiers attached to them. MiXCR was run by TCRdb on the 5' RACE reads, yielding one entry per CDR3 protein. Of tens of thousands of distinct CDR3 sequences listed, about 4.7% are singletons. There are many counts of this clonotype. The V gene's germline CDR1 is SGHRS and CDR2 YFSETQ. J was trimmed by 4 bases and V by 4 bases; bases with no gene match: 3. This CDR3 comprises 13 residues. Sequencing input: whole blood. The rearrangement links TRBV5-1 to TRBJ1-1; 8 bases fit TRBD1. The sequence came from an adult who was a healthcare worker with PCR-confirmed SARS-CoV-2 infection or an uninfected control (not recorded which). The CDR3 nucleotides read TGCGCCAGCAGCACCGGACAGGGCACTGAAGCTTTCTTT. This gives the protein CASSTGQGTEAFF. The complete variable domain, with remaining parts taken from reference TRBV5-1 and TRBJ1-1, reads KAGVTQTPRYLIKTRGQQVTLSCSPISGHRSVSWYQQTPGQGLQFLFEYFSETQRNKGNFPGRFSGRQFSNSRSEMNVSTLELGDSALYLCASSTGQGTEAFFGQGTRLTVV.